These T cell receptor beta chains were read from a single sample in a study of T-cell memory formation after mild COVID-19. TCRdb re-analysed the 5' RACE reads in MiXCR, keeping a single row per CDR3 protein. The profile shows approximately 290,000 distinct CDR3 sequences, roughly 15% of them singletons. Sequencing used PBMCs or a T cell subset sorted from them (not recorded which). The source of these receptors is a man between 18 and 29 years old who had mild COVID-19 (a few samples of this study predate the infection). Cell type and time point are not known. Each CDR3 is given with its conserved first and last residue. D genes are given only for firm matches. Expanded clones get a size class; other rows say once, few or many, or leave the size out.

j_gene,d_gene,v_gene,abundance,CDR3nt,CDR3aa
TRBJ2-6,-,TRBV5-1,few,TGCGCCAGCAGCTTAGGAGACACTGGGGCCAACGTCCTGACTTTC,CASSLGDTGANVLTF
TRBJ2-1,TRBD1,TRBV5-1,few,TGCGCCAGCAGCTTCTCAAGTCCGGCCCGGGACAGGAACGATGAGCAGTTCTTC,CASSFSSPARDRNDEQFF
TRBJ1-2,-,TRBV4-1,-,TGCGCCAGCAGCCAAGAAACTGCGGTGTCATATGGCTACACCTTC,CASSQETAVSYGYTF
TRBJ1-2,TRBD1,TRBV3-1,-,TGTGCCAGCAGCCAGTGGGCCCCCAGTCCTCCTGGACAGGGAGGGGGCTACACCTTC,CASSQWAPSPPGQGGGYTF
TRBJ1-2,-,TRBV4-3,-,TGCGCCAGCAGCCAAGTCATTCGCTCGGGGTTGGACTATGGCTACACCTTC,CASSQVIRSGLDYGYTF
TRBJ2-2,-,TRBV18,few,TGTGCCAGCTCATCGAGCCGGATTATCACCGGGGAGCTGTTTTTT,CASSSSRIITGELFF
TRBJ2-3,TRBD1,TRBV6-6,-,TGTGCCAGCAGTTACTCGGACAGGGGGAGCACAGATACGCAGTATTTT,CASSYSDRGSTDTQYF
TRBJ1-1,-,TRBV29-1,-,TGCAGCGTGAGGGGCGGCAGGGGAGGAACTGAAGCTTTCTTT,CSVRGGRGGTEAFF
TRBJ2-3,TRBD1,TRBV4-1,-,TGCGCCAGCAGCCAAGGGGGGTCCGGGACAGGGGCCACGGGTACGCAGTATTTT,CASSQGGSGTGATGTQYF
TRBJ2-1,TRBD1,TRBV7-9,-,TGTGCCAGCAGCCCCAAACAGGGGGGCTATGAGCAGTTCTTC,CASSPKQGGYEQFF
TRBJ1-2,TRBD1,TRBV6-6,-,TGTGCCAGCAGTCGAACAGGGGGGAGATACGGCTACACCTTC,CASSRTGGRYGYTF
TRBJ2-3,-,TRBV30,once,TGTGCCTGGGCGGCAGGCTGGAGTACGGATACGCAGTATTTT,CAWAAGWSTDTQYF
TRBJ2-2,-,TRBV20-1,many,TGCAGTGCTAGAGACTACAGGGCCCGGGGCGGGGAGCTGTTTTTT,CSARDYRARGGELFF
TRBJ1-2,-,TRBV4-1,-,TGCGCCAGCAGCCAGTCCCTGAACTATGGCTACACCTTC,CASSQSLNYGYTF